This T cell receptor beta chain was recovered during a study of T cell repertoires in cytomegalovirus infection. On the study more broadly: A matching HLA type, together with CMV infection, was signaled by public TCR beta signatures. Overall study results and limits: In two of eight donors, the top clonotype was HLA-C-restricted CMV-specific. Carriers of CMV plus the relevant HLA were identified by cumulative public TCR beta family frequency.

Germline V gene sequence: CDR1 SGHVS, CDR2 FQNEAQ. The CDR3 runs to 16 residues. V was clipped by 5 bases and J by 5 bases; unmatched bases: 11. One entry per CDR3 protein results from TCRdb running MiXCR on the reads. This table has 150,000 to 200,000 distinct CDR3 sequences, around 20% appearing once. This clonotype was seen repeatedly, ten times or more. Its antigen is unknown. The rearrangement uses TRBV7-8 and TRBJ2-2; 7 nucleotides match TRBD2. This sequence was found in a human donor in good health (CMV status not recorded). Some clones in this sample may be carry-over from other donors' samples. Sequenced material: PBMCs. The CDR3 nucleotides read TGTGCCAGCAGCCCTAGCGGACCTGAAGCAACCGGGGAGCTGTTTTTT. As protein: CASSPSGPEATGELFF.